This TCR beta chain is from a study of shared clonotypes between healthy human individuals. The study's findings and limits: Sampling involved blood alone; tissue repertoires likely differ. Expectations were that clonotype sharing among donors would be affected by sequencing depth.

The ends were cut back, 0 bases at V and 4 bases at J, with 13 bases in the middle. This CDR3 has 15 residues. Germline CDR1 and CDR2: SGHNT and YYREEE (reference sequence). The naive CD8 population came from CD45RO-negative cells selected for CCR7, without terminally differentiated effector memory CD45RA+ cells. To note about this clone: Antigen unknown.

Generated by immunoSEQ multiplex PCR, the TCRdb table keeps only in-frame clones and is missing some. The sample consists of a few million clones, 90% to 95% of them appearing once. This sequence joins TRBV5-4 and TRBJ1-2; no clear D gene. Sequencing was performed on naive CD8+ T cells from PBMCs. The receptor's source is a young man in good health. Some clones in this sample may be carry-over from other donors' samples. The CDR3 DNA sequence: TGTGCCAGCAGCTTGGTGGCAGAGCTTAGCTATGGCTACACCTTC. The encoded protein is CASSLVAELSYGYTF. The whole variable domain, filled in from reference TRBV5-4 and TRBJ1-2, reads ETGVTQSPTHLIKTRGQQVTLRCSSQSGHNTVSWYQQALGQGPQFIFQYYREEENGRGNFPPRFSGLQFPNYSSELNVNALELDDSALYLCASSLVAELSYGYTFGSGTRLTVV.